A selection of T cell receptor beta chains follows, all from one sample in a study of T-cell memory formation after mild COVID-19. TCRdb re-derived calls from the 5' RACE reads in MiXCR, one entry per CDR3 protein. The sample has fewer than 500,000 distinct CDR3 sequences, approximately 25% seen once. The sample was PBMCs or a T cell subset sorted from them (not recorded which). The receptors shown here come from an adult woman who had mild COVID-19 (a few samples of this study predate the infection). Cell type and time point are not known. Both conserved end residues are part of each CDR3. D genes are given only for firm matches. Part of the rows lack a size; the others show once, few, many or a class for expanded clones.

len	j_gene	v_gene	abundance	d_gene	CDR3aa	CDR3nt
14	TRBJ2-1	TRBV19	-	-	CASKATGAQHEQFF	TGTGCCAGTAAAGCGACAGGAGCCCAACATGAGCAGTTCTTC
17	TRBJ2-2	TRBV6-5	-	-	CASSSLSALLTTGELFF	TGTGCCAGCAGTTCCCTGAGCGCGTTATTAACCACCGGGGAGCTGTTTTTT
14	TRBJ2-5	TRBV5-6	few	-	CASSPPGLGETQYF	TGTGCCAGCAGCCCCCCAGGCTTGGGAGAGACCCAGTACTTC
15	TRBJ1-1	TRBV20-1	-	-	CSARDGRVGNTEAFF	TGCAGTGCTAGAGATGGTCGCGTTGGGAACACTGAAGCTTTCTTT
14	TRBJ2-7	TRBV5-1	-	-	CASSIGDGIYEQYF	TGCGCCAGCAGCATTGGGGACGGGATCTACGAGCAGTACTTC
15	TRBJ2-3	TRBV5-1	few	TRBD1	CASSVRTGSQGTQYF	TGCGCCAGCAGCGTCAGGACAGGCTCTCAAGGTACGCAGTATTTT
17	TRBJ2-2	TRBV11-2	-	TRBD2	CASSLGTSGVNTGELFF	TGTGCCAGCAGCTTAGGGACTAGCGGGGTGAACACCGGGGAGCTGTTTTTT
14	TRBJ2-1	TRBV6-6	-	-	CASRPLREMNEQFF	TGTGCCAGCAGGCCTCTACGGGAGATGAATGAGCAGTTCTTC
14	TRBJ2-7	TRBV7-2	-	TRBD1	CASSSDRGTYEQYF	TGTGCCAGCAGCTCCGACAGGGGAACCTACGAGCAGTACTTC
17	TRBJ2-1	TRBV9	-	TRBD2	CASSGPGGLAGENEQFF	TGTGCCAGCAGCGGCCCCGGGGGACTAGCGGGAGAGAATGAGCAGTTCTTC
15	TRBJ1-2	TRBV7-9	-	TRBD1	CASSLIQTGGNGYTF	TGTGCCAGCAGCTTAATTCAGACAGGGGGTAATGGCTACACCTTC
15	TRBJ1-1	TRBV4-1	-	TRBD1	CASSTRQGGNTEAFF	TGCGCCAGCAGCACCCGACAGGGGGGGAACACTGAAGCTTTCTTT
15	TRBJ2-3	TRBV5-1	-	TRBD1	CASSPWTGSTDTQYF	TGCGCCAGCAGCCCCTGGACAGGCAGCACAGATACGCAGTATTTT
15	TRBJ1-2	TRBV5-1	-	-	CASSSKLRDTYGYTF	TGCGCCAGCAGCTCCAAACTCCGGGACACCTATGGCTACACCTTC
17	TRBJ2-1	TRBV7-9	many	TRBD1	CASSPPQNRGVYNEQFF	TGTGCCAGCAGCCCTCCCCAAAACAGGGGGGTCTACAATGAGCAGTTCTTC
14	TRBJ1-1	TRBV25-1	-	-	CASSTGRGNTEDFF	TGTGCCAGCAGTACGGGCCGGGGGAACACTGAAGATTTCTTT
12	TRBJ1-1	TRBV2	-	TRBD1	CASNEGAAEAFF	TGTGCCAGCAACGAGGGGGCGGCTGAAGCTTTCTTT
16	TRBJ2-3	TRBV2	few	-	CASSLGTQRRTDTQYF	TGTGCCAGCAGTTTGGGGACCCAGCGGCGCACAGATACGCAGTATTTT
17	TRBJ2-3	TRBV7-2	few	TRBD2	CASSLAGRALGTDTQYF	TGTGCCAGCAGCTTAGCGGGGAGGGCCTTGGGCACAGATACGCAGTATTTT
19	TRBJ2-2	TRBV7-9	few	TRBD2	CASSLSGLAGGPHTGELFF	TGTGCCAGCAGCTTAAGCGGTCTAGCGGGAGGGCCCCACACCGGGGAGCTGTTTTTT
14	TRBJ2-7	TRBV5-1	few	-	CASSLEGPPYEQYF	TGCGCCAGCAGCTTGGAGGGGCCCCCCTACGAGCAGTACTTC
14	TRBJ1-6	TRBV5-1	-	-	CASSLADDNSPLHF	TGCGCCAGCAGCTTGGCGGACGATAATTCACCCCTCCACTTT
13	TRBJ1-2	TRBV12-3/TRBV12-4	-	-	CASSLVGGIGYTF	TGTGCCAGCAGTTTAGTCGGGGGCATTGGCTACACCTTC
13	TRBJ2-1	TRBV3-1	few	-	CASSQELDGEQFF	TGTGCCAGCAGCCAAGAACTGGATGGGGAGCAGTTCTTC
18	TRBJ1-3	TRBV9	-	-	CASSPEPGLLRSGNTIYF	TGTGCCAGCAGCCCAGAGCCGGGACTTCTTCGCTCTGGAAACACCATATATTTT
13	TRBJ2-7	TRBV5-1	many	-	CASSLDRVYEQYF	TGCGCCAGCAGCTTGGACAGGGTCTACGAGCAGTACTTC
17	TRBJ1-3	TRBV7-9	-	-	CASTPPPGGRNGNTIYF	TGTGCCAGCACCCCTCCGCCCGGGGGCCGCAATGGAAACACCATATATTTT